The rows below give T cell receptor beta chains drawn from one sample of a study of read filtering for tumor transcriptome and immune sequencing. MiXCR, applied by TCRdb to the reads, yields one record per CDR3 protein. The sample yields approximately 62,000 distinct CDR3 sequences, approximately 19% seen once. The sample taken for sequencing was a population of CD138-negative cells sorted from bone marrow. The source of these receptors is a donor at least 40 years old with multiple myeloma. Each CDR3 is given with its conserved first and last residue. A D gene is named only where the DNA matches it firmly. Size tells how often a clone was seen (once, few, many) or the class of an expanded clone, and some rows leave it out.

NA	many	TRBJ2-1	TRBV5-6	TGTGCCAGCAGCTCAACCTGGGCGCAGGGAGGCAATGAGCAGTTCTTC	CASSSTWAQGGNEQFF
NA	many	TRBJ1-1	TRBV7-9	TGTGCCAGCAGCACCCGGGGAGCGAACACTGAAGCTTTCTTT	CASSTRGANTEAFF
NA	many	TRBJ2-6	TRBV7-9	TGTGCCAGCAGCTTAGGAGAGGCTGGGGCCAACGTCCTGACTTTC	CASSLGEAGANVLTF
TRBD2	NA	TRBJ2-5	TRBV20-1	TGCAGTGCTGTTAGCGGGAGACCTCCAGGGACCCAGTACTTC	CSAVSGRPPGTQYF
NA	many	TRBJ2-6	TRBV7-9	TGTGCCAGCAGCCCTGACGGCGGTGGGGCCAACGTCCTGACTTTC	CASSPDGGGANVLTF
TRBD2	many	TRBJ2-1	TRBV28	TGTGCCAGCAGTTCACCGGGGGGGCGAATTGAGCAGTTCTTC	CASSSPGGRIEQFF
NA	many	TRBJ2-4	TRBV4-1	TGCGCCAGCAGCCAAGATCCCAGCGTTCAGTACTTC	CASSQDPSVQYF
NA	many	TRBJ1-1	TRBV28	TGTGCCAGCATCATCGGGGGCGGGAACACTGAAGCTTTCTTT	CASIIGGGNTEAFF
TRBD2	NA	TRBJ2-1	TRBV7-9	TGTGCGAGCGGCTCATCTAGCGGGGGTAGAGAGTTCTTC	CASGSSSGGREFF
TRBD1	NA	TRBJ2-7	TRBV5-1	TGCGCCAGCACTCGACAGGGAGCCTATGAGCAGTACTTC	CASTRQGAYEQYF
TRBD1	many	TRBJ2-1	TRBV10-3	TGTGCCATCATGCGGTCAGGGGGCAATGAGCAGTTCTTC	CAIMRSGGNEQFF
NA	many	TRBJ2-1	TRBV7-9	TGTGCCAGCAGCCCACGTTACGGGAGCTCCTACAATGAGCAGTTCTTC	CASSPRYGSSYNEQFF
TRBD2	many	TRBJ2-5	TRBV7-2	TGTGCCAGCAGCTTAGCGGGACTAGCGGTAGAGACCCAGTACTTC	CASSLAGLAVETQYF
TRBD1	few	TRBJ1-2	TRBV2	TGTGCCAGTACTACGGACAGGGCTGGCTACACCTTC	CASTTDRAGYTF
NA	many	TRBJ2-2	TRBV18	TGTGCCAGCTCACCGGGACGAGCCCTCCATTCCGGGGACACCGGGGAGCTGTTTTTT	CASSPGRALHSGDTGELFF
NA	many	TRBJ1-5	TRBV5-1	TGCGCCAGCAGCTTGTCTTCAGACGGGTATCAGCCCCAGCATTTT	CASSLSSDGYQPQHF
TRBD2	few	TRBJ2-3	TRBV28	TGTGCCAGCAGTTCCCTCCTAGCGGGGGTCACAGATACGCAGTATTTT	CASSSLLAGVTDTQYF
NA	many	TRBJ2-1	TRBV7-9	TGTGCCAGCAGCTTAGGAACAGAATACAATGAGCAGTTCTTC	CASSLGTEYNEQFF
TRBD2	many	TRBJ2-1	TRBV4-1	TGCGCCAGCAGCCAAGATCTACGCGGGGGGGAGTTCTTC	CASSQDLRGGEFF
NA	many	TRBJ2-3	TRBV20-1	TGCAGTGCTAGAGTCGGGAAGGGGCCAGATACGCAGTATTTT	CSARVGKGPDTQYF
NA	many	TRBJ2-1	TRBV2	TGTGCCAGCAGTGTCTTAGATGAGCAGTTCTTC	CASSVLDEQFF
NA	many	TRBJ2-7	TRBV20-1	TGCAGTGCTAGAAGGCCCACGGACCCCTACGAGCAGTACTTC	CSARRPTDPYEQYF
NA	NA	TRBJ2-1	TRBV20-1	TGTCGTGCAAACGGAGGAAACTACAATGAGCAGTTCTTC	CRANGGNYNEQFF
NA	many	TRBJ2-3	TRBV5-6	TGTGCCAGCAGCTTGGCGGCCAGGTACACAGATACGCAGTATTTT	CASSLAARYTDTQYF
TRBD2	many	TRBJ2-1	TRBV5-1	TGCGCCAGCAGCTTGGGGGCGGGGGGGACGATCAATGAGCAGTTCTTC	CASSLGAGGTINEQFF
NA	many	TRBJ2-7	TRBV20-1	TGCAGTTTCAGACGATATGGTAAAAATGAGGGGATGGGCTACGAGCAGTACTTC	CSFRRYGKNEGMGYEQYF
TRBD2	many	TRBJ2-5	TRBV28	TGTGCCAGCAGGGCCCCGGGACTAGCGGGAGAAGAGACCCAGTACTTC	CASRAPGLAGEETQYF
TRBD1	few	TRBJ2-3	TRBV4-2	TGTGCCAGCAGCCAAGATGCGGGACAGGGTCCAGATACGCAGTATTTT	CASSQDAGQGPDTQYF
TRBD2	many	TRBJ2-4	TRBV28	TGTGCCAGCAGCCGAGCGGCGGGAGAAAACATTCAGTACTTC	CASSRAAGENIQYF
TRBD2	few	TRBJ2-7	TRBV2	TGTGCCAGCAGTGAAGCTCCACTGACTAGCGGGGCCCTGTTC	CASSEAPLTSGALF
NA	once	TRBJ1-1	TRBV6-6	TGTGCCAGCAGACCGGGAGGGGAGAGCACTGAAGCTTTCTTT	CASRPGGESTEAFF
TRBD2	many	TRBJ2-1	TRBV28	TGTGCCAGCCAGCGGGGGGGCGGGTACAATGAGCAGTTCTTC	CASQRGGGYNEQFF
NA	many	TRBJ2-7	TRBV7-9	TGTGCCAGCAGCCCGAAGGGGCCCTACGAGCAGTACTTC	CASSPKGPYEQYF
TRBD1	many	TRBJ1-6	TRBV12-3/TRBV12-4	TGTGCCTGCAGTTTAGGGCAGGGGGCGCATTCACCCCTCCACTTT	CACSLGQGAHSPLHF
TRBD1	many	TRBJ1-4	TRBV20-1	TGCAGTGCCACGGACAGGGGTGCTGAAAAACTGTTTTTT	CSATDRGAEKLFF
NA	few	TRBJ1-5	TRBV20-1	TGCAGTGCTGACCGACAGGGCAATCAGCCCCAGCATTTT	CSADRQGNQPQHF
TRBD2	many	TRBJ2-7	TRBV20-1	TGCAGTGCTAGAGATCGGACTAGCGGGAGCTACGAGCAGTACTTC	CSARDRTSGSYEQYF
TRBD1	many	TRBJ2-7	TRBV20-1	TGCAGTGCGCAGGGGGCTTACGAGCAGTACTTC	CSAQGAYEQYF
NA	many	TRBJ1-6	TRBV20-1	TGCAGTGCTAGATATACGGCAGGGAAAGGGACCCTCCACTTT	CSARYTAGKGTLHF
TRBD2	few	TRBJ2-3	TRBV20-1	TGCAGTGCTAGACCAAGGGGGCTAGCGGGAGCAGATACGCAGTATTTT	CSARPRGLAGADTQYF
NA	many	TRBJ2-2	TRBV20-1	TGCAGTGCTACAAGGACAAGGAACACCGGGGAGCTGTTTTTT	CSATRTRNTGELFF
TRBD1	many	TRBJ2-5	TRBV20-1	TGCAGTGCTAGAGATCTCGGAATAGGGGGCGGTGAGACCCAGTACTTC	CSARDLGIGGGETQYF
NA	many	TRBJ1-2	TRBV27	TGTGCCAGCAGTTCACAGACAGCTTATGGCTACACCTTC	CASSSQTAYGYTF
NA	NA	TRBJ1-5	TRBV5-1	TGCGCCAGCAGCTTTCTTCAGTGGAGGGTGAGCAATCAGCCCCGGCATTTT	CASSFLQWRVSNQPRHF
NA	many	TRBJ1-4	TRBV12-3/TRBV12-4	TGTGCCAGCAGCGTACAGGGCGCGGGTAATGAAAAACTGTTTTTT	CASSVQGAGNEKLFF
NA	NA	TRBJ1-2	TRBV18	TGTGCCAGCTCGACGCGGGGCACAGACTATGGCTACACCTTC	CASSTRGTDYGYTF
TRBD1	many	TRBJ2-7	TRBV5-1	TGCGCCAGCAGCTTGACAGGGGGCTACGAGCAGTACTTC	CASSLTGGYEQYF
NA	many	TRBJ2-5	TRBV5-1	TGCGCCAGCAGTTCTAAGGACGGGGTAGAGACCCAGTACTTC	CASSSKDGVETQYF
TRBD2	many	TRBJ2-7	TRBV29-1	TGCAGCGTTGAAGGGCTAGCGGGAGTCTACGAGCAGTACTTC	CSVEGLAGVYEQYF